This entry lists 31 T cell receptor beta chains sequenced from one sample in a study of PD-L1 blockade in urothelial cancer. Time point specified: peripheral blood 6 weeks after treatment start. Here immunoSEQ multiplex PCR was the method, and the copy in TCRdb shows in-frame clones only, minus some. The sample records roughly 76,000 clones, more than 85% being singletons. The source was PBMCs, collected around atezolizumab (anti-PD-L1) treatment. Receptor source: a woman aged 80 or over with urothelial cancer.

The chain combines TRBV7-6 with TRBJ1-3; the D gene is possibly TRBD1 (6 bases). Germline V gives CDR1 SGHVS, CDR2 FNYEAQ. Trimming stripped 6 bases from V and 4 bases from J, with 13 bases between. The CDR3 is made up of 14 amino acids. For the CDR3, the DNA is TGTGCCAGCAGGCACAGGGTGGAAGGAAACACCATATATTTT. Amino acid sequence: CASRHRVEGNTIYF. The variable domain in full, with the rest retrieved from reference TRBV7-6 and TRBJ1-3, is GAGVSQSPRYKVTKRGQDVALRCDPISGHVSLYWYRQALGQGPEFLTYFNYEAQQDKSGLPNDRFSAERPEGSISTLTIQRTEQRDSAMYRCASRHRVEGNTIYFGEGSWLTVV.

The J gene is TRBJ1-4, the V gene TRBV28, with D perhaps matching TRBD1 (5 bases). The germline gives CDR1 MDHEN, CDR2 SYDVKM. V lost 6 bases and J lost 7, with 12 bases in between. This CDR3 is built from 13 residues. Here the CDR3 DNA reads TGTGCCAGCAGGGGGTTTCAGGGTGAAAAACTGTTTTTT. This translates into CASRGFQGEKLFF.

The chain is built from TRBV27 and TRBJ1-1; 7 positions agree with TRBD1. This CDR3 comprises 17 residues. Germline V gives CDR1 MNHEY, CDR2 SMNVEV (reference sequence). The V and J ends lost 6 bases and 0 bases, in that order; junction bases with no gene match: 13. In DNA form, the CDR3 reads TGTGCCAGCAGCCCACTCGCTCTGACAGGGTTGAACACTGAAGCTTTCTTT. Protein: CASSPLALTGLNTEAFF.

The chain uses TRBV7-2 and TRBJ2-1; D call uncertain. Trimming cost V 2 bases and J 10 bases, with 9 bases left between them. The CDR3 is 12 residues long. Germline loops: CDR1 SGHTA, CDR2 FQGNSA. CDR3 amino acids: CASSLQLKEQFF. CDR3 DNA: TGTGCCAGCAGCTTACAACTTAAAGAGCAGTTCTTC. The variable domain in full, completed from reference TRBV7-2 and TRBJ2-1, reads GAGVSQSPSNKVTEKGKDVELRCDPISGHTALYWYRQSLGQGLEFLIYFQGNSAPDKSGLPSDRFSAERTGGSVSTLTIQRTQQEDSAVYLCASSLQLKEQFFGPGTRLTVL.

J is TRBJ2-1 and V is TRBV5-4; 7 nucleotides align to TRBD1. CDR1 and CDR2 from the germline V gene are SGHNT and YYREEE (reference sequence). Losses at the gene ends were 0 bases for V and 7 bases for J; bases not matched to a gene: 7. The CDR3 length is 15 residues. DNA of the CDR3: TGTGCCAGCAGCTTGGGGGGACAGTTCGGGAATGAGCAGTTCTTC. Amino acids: CASSLGGQFGNEQFF.

The chain employs TRBV6-6 and TRBJ2-1; 10 nucleotides align to TRBD2. CDR3 length: 15 amino acids. Germline V gene data show CDR1 as MNHNY and CDR2 as SVGAGI (reference sequence). Losses at the gene ends were 7 bases for V and 8 bases for J; bases not matched to a gene: 11. CDR3 protein: CASTPSGSRGHEQFF. The CDR3 coding sequence is TGTGCCAGCACACCTAGCGGGAGCAGGGGACATGAGCAGTTCTTC.

V usage is TRBV9 and J usage is TRBJ1-1; D is perhaps TRBD1 (5 bases). Trimming shortened V by 2 bases and J by 5 bases, and 16 bases separated the two germline ends. There are 15 residues in the CDR3. Germline assignment: CDR1 SGDLS and CDR2 YYNGEE. The CDR3 DNA follows: TGTGCCAGCAGCGTCGGACAAGCGTCTCCTACTGAAGCTTTCTTT. This encodes CASSVGQASPTEAFF. The full variable domain, in which reference TRBV9 and TRBJ1-1 provide the parts outside the CDR3, is DSGVTQTPKHLITATGQRVTLRCSPRSGDLSVYWYQQSLDQGLQFLIQYYNGEERAKGNILERFSAQQFPDLHSELNLSSLELGDSALYFCASSVGQASPTEAFFGQGTRLTVV.

The chain has TRBV5-4 and TRBJ1-2; no firm D call. This CDR3 has 11 amino acids. Between the trimmed V and J ends, which lost 7 bases and 8 bases, there was a span of 12 bases. Germline CDR1 and CDR2: SGHNT and YYREEE (reference sequence). CDR3 in DNA: TGTGCCAGCCCCACTGGAGGCGGCTACACCTTC. Translating it yields CASPTGGGYTF.

The chain links TRBV5-5 to TRBJ2-7; TRBD2 matches at 8 bases. The CDR3 is 13 amino acids. Germline V CDR1 and CDR2: SGHKS, YYEKEE (reference sequence). V lost 2 bases, J lost 6 bases, and 4 bases stayed unmatched. CDR3 protein: CASSLSGSGEQYF. The DNA of the CDR3 is TGTGCCAGCAGCTTAAGCGGGAGCGGCGAGCAGTACTTC. Filled out from reference TRBV5-5 and TRBJ2-7, the complete variable domain reads DAGVTQSPTHLIKTRGQQVTLRCSPISGHKSVSWYQQVLGQGPQFIFQYYEKEERGRGNFPDRFSARQFPNYSSELNVNALLLGDSALYLCASSLSGSGEQYFGPGTRLTVT.

The CDR3 protein is CAWSVRSGGFWYTGELFF. The CDR3 nucleotides are TGTGCCTGGAGTGTACGTTCAGGGGGTTTTTGGTACACCGGGGAGCTGTTTTTT. The chain links TRBV30 to TRBJ2-2; 7 bases fit TRBD1. The J segment lost 3 bases and the V segment lost 0 bases, leaving 13 bases of the junction unmatched. Per the germline V gene, CDR1 is GTSNPN and CDR2 is SVGIG (reference sequence). The CDR3 is made up of 18 amino acids.

The CDR3 nucleotides are TGCAGCGCGGGGGGCGGACCCTATGGCTACACCTTC. It is translated as CSAGGGPYGYTF. V usage is TRBV29-1 and J usage is TRBJ1-2; weak D call: TRBD1 (6 bases). V was cut by 7 bases and J by 4 bases, with 13 bases left in between. Germline CDR1 SQVTM, CDR2 ANQGSEA. The CDR3 consists of 12 residues.

With respect to this clone: The same CDR3 also results from other DNA sequences found in this sample. For the CDR3, the DNA is TGTGCCAGCAGCTTACGACAGGGAGAAGGCGGAAACACCATATATTTT. Translation gives CASSLRQGEGGNTIYF. This chain uses TRBV7-2 with TRBJ1-3; 7 nucleotides agree with TRBD1. The CDR3 loop spans 16 amino acids. Germline V gene sequence: CDR1 SGHTA, CDR2 FQGNSA. V gave up 2 bases and J gave up 4 bases; unmatched junction bases: 8.

This clone has only one observation. The chain employs TRBV7-9 and TRBJ2-1; D not certain. The germline gives CDR1 SEHNR, CDR2 FQNEAQ (reference sequence). Trimming shortened V by 2 bases and J by 5 bases, and 10 bases separated the two germline ends. The CDR3 runs to 14 residues. Written as DNA, the CDR3 is TGTGCCAGCAGCTTATCGGTTTCGAACAATGAGCAGTTCTTC. It is translated as CASSLSVSNNEQFF.

V usage is TRBV2 and J usage is TRBJ1-2; TRBD1 matches 8 bases. Germline CDR1 SNHLY, CDR2 FYNNEI. The CDR3 runs 15 residues. Trimming cost V 5 bases and J 4 bases; bases outside gene matches: 9. The CDR3 sequence is CASSLPAGGIYGYTF. As DNA, the CDR3 is TGTGCCAGCAGTCTCCCGGCAGGGGGCATCTATGGCTACACCTTC.

This clone was counted once. The rearrangement joins TRBV7-9 to TRBJ2-7, with 7 bases identical to TRBD2. CDR1 is SEHNR, CDR2 FQNEAQ, per germline (reference sequence). The CDR3 has 15 amino acids. Losses at the gene ends were 0 bases for V and 5 bases for J; bases not matched to a gene: 7. The CDR3 DNA reads TGTGCCAGCAGCTTAGCGGGAGGGCCTCTCAACGAGCAGTACTTC. Protein product: CASSLAGGPLNEQYF.

The rearrangement uses TRBV27 and TRBJ2-3; the match to TRBD1 covers 10 bases. Trimming took 5 bases from V and 5 from J; bases not matched to a gene: 7. Per germline, CDR1 MNHEY and CDR2 SMNVEV (reference sequence). This CDR3 has 15 amino acids. The CDR3 loop reads CASSTRDRGVDTQYF. The CDR3 DNA follows: TGTGCCAGCAGTACCCGGGACAGGGGTGTAGATACGCAGTATTTT.

This rearrangement joins TRBV7-3 to TRBJ2-1; D not resolved. Germline assignment: CDR1 SGHTA and CDR2 FQGTGA. The V gene lost 1 base and the J gene lost 0 bases, with 7 bases spanning the gap. CDR3 length: 15 amino acids. The CDR3 is CASSLSGSSYNEQFF. For the CDR3, the DNA is TGTGCCAGCAGCTTAAGCGGTAGCTCCTACAATGAGCAGTTCTTC.

This clone was seen just once. The V call is TRBV6-6, the J call TRBJ1-1; 7 positions agree with TRBD1. Germline CDR1 is MNHNY and CDR2 is SVGAGI (reference sequence). The CDR3 runs to 14 residues. Trimming removed 5 bases from V and 6 bases from J; junction bases left unmatched: 9. The CDR3 sequence: CASSPRQGSPEAFF. CDR3 sequence (DNA): TGTGCCAGCAGTCCTAGACAGGGATCCCCTGAAGCTTTCTTT.

This clone was seen just once. The V and J genes are TRBV5-1 and TRBJ2-3; the match to TRBD2 covers 7 bases. V lost 0 bases, J lost 2 bases, and 6 bases stayed unmatched. Germline assignment: CDR1 SGHRS and CDR2 YFSETQ. This CDR3 spans 16 amino acids. The CDR3 loop is CASSLGRTRTTDTQYF. The CDR3 nucleotides are TGCGCCAGCAGCTTGGGCCGGACTAGAACCACAGATACGCAGTATTTT.

The gene calls are TRBV28 and TRBJ2-1, with D unresolved. Germline assignment: CDR1 MDHEN and CDR2 SYDVKM. This CDR3 contains 13 residues. V was clipped by 8 bases and J by 0 bases, with 8 bases between them. CDR3 amino acids: CASLKSSYNEQFF. The CDR3 coding sequence is TGTGCCAGCCTAAAAAGCTCCTACAATGAGCAGTTCTTC.

The J gene is TRBJ2-5, the V gene TRBV5-4, with D possibly being TRBD2 (6 bases). The CDR3 loop spans 15 amino acids. Germline lookup yields CDR1 SGHNT and CDR2 YYREEE (reference sequence). V dropped 3 bases and J dropped 2 bases, with 14 bases sitting between them. In DNA, the CDR3 is TGTGCCAGCAGCTGGGGGACTGGCGTTCAAGAGACCCAGTACTTC. This encodes CASSWGTGVQETQYF.

The rearrangement links TRBV9 to TRBJ1-1; 11 nucleotides agree with TRBD1. CDR3 size: 16 residues. Germline lookup yields CDR1 SGDLS and CDR2 YYNGEE. With V trimmed by 0 bases and J by 1 base, 2 bases remained unmatched. The CDR3 loop is CASSVGTGGGNTEAFF. CDR3 in DNA: TGTGCCAGCAGCGTAGGGACAGGGGGCGGGAACACTGAAGCTTTCTTT. Full variable domain (missing parts from reference TRBV9 and TRBJ1-1): DSGVTQTPKHLITATGQRVTLRCSPRSGDLSVYWYQQSLDQGLQFLIQYYNGEERAKGNILERFSAQQFPDLHSELNLSSLELGDSALYFCASSVGTGGGNTEAFFGQGTRLTVV.

This clone was seen once. The CDR3 loop reads CASSPTGNLYEQYF. The CDR3 DNA sequence: TGTGCCAGCAGTCCGACAGGGAATCTCTACGAGCAGTACTTC. This chain uses TRBV28 with TRBJ2-7, with 7 bases identical to TRBD1. CDR1 and CDR2 from the germline V gene are MDHEN and SYDVKM. With 5 bases clipped from V and 3 bases from J, the junction kept 7 bases outside the gene matches. The CDR3 extends over 14 amino acids.

V is TRBV9 and J is TRBJ1-4; D is uncertain. Trimming stripped 0 bases from V and 8 bases from J, with 14 bases between. Germline V gene lookup returns CDR1 SGDLS and CDR2 YYNGEE. CDR3 size: 15 residues. This CDR3 reads CASSVGQSRGEKLFF. CDR3 sequence (DNA): TGTGCCAGCAGCGTAGGTCAGAGTAGAGGGGAAAAACTGTTTTTT.

V and J are TRBV9 and TRBJ2-2; 11 nucleotides align to TRBD2. Germline lookup yields CDR1 SGDLS and CDR2 YYNGEE. V dropped 0 bases and J dropped 5; count of bases not matched to a gene: 6. The CDR3 contains 17 residues. For the CDR3, the DNA is TGTGCCAGCAGCGTAGGTAGCGGGAGGGCCCGGACCGGGGAGCTGTTTTTT. It codes for CASSVGSGRARTGELFF.

The chain recombines TRBV5-4 with TRBJ1-4, with TRBD1 matching over 9 bases. The CDR3 length is 15 residues. CDR1 is SGHNT and CDR2 is YYREEE in the germline V gene (reference sequence). V shed 3 bases and J 5 bases; nucleotides not matched to a gene: 5. The CDR3 loop reads CASSSTGGGNEKLFF. The CDR3 nucleotides read TGTGCCAGCAGCTCCACAGGGGGCGGGAATGAAAAACTGTTTTTT.

The rearrangement uses TRBV5-1 and TRBJ1-1; D may be TRBD1 (6 bases). Trimming left V 0 bases short and J 7 bases short, with 19 bases between. This CDR3 comprises 16 residues. CDR1 is SGHRS, CDR2 YFSETQ, per germline. The CDR3: CASSLEVGGLSIEAFF. The CDR3 DNA is TGCGCCAGCAGCTTGGAGGTCGGGGGGCTGAGCATTGAAGCTTTCTTT.

The chain combines TRBV2 with TRBJ2-5, with 9 bases aligning to TRBD1. The V segment lost 6 bases and the J segment 2 bases; nucleotides outside the gene matches: 4. This CDR3 region has 14 residues. CDR1 and CDR2 (germline): SNHLY, FYNNEI. The CDR3 coding sequence is TGTGCCAGCAGCCTGGACAGGGGTCAAGAGACCCAGTACTTC. Translation: CASSLDRGQETQYF.

The chain has TRBV5-6 and TRBJ2-1; 9 nucleotides match TRBD2. Germline V gene sequence: CDR1 SGHDT, CDR2 YYEEEE. The CDR3 loop spans 15 amino acids. Trimming at V came to 4 bases and at J to 1 base, leaving 3 bases not matched to a gene. This CDR3 reads CASSLTSGSYNEQFF. The CDR3 DNA sequence: TGTGCCAGCAGCCTGACTAGCGGTTCCTACAATGAGCAGTTCTTC.

CDR3 in amino acids: CASSPDRGPSGNQPQHF. DNA for the CDR3: TGTGCCAGCTCACCAGACAGGGGGCCGTCGGGCAATCAGCCCCAGCATTTT. This rearrangement joins TRBV18 to TRBJ1-5, with 10 bases fitting TRBD1. The CDR3 is made up of 17 amino acids. Germline CDR1 KGHSH, CDR2 LQKENI. V lost 2 bases and J lost 2; bases outside the gene matches: 6.

V gene TRBV9 combines with J gene TRBJ2-1, with D tentatively TRBD2 (6 bases). The CDR3 has 15 amino acids. Per the germline V gene, CDR1 is SGDLS and CDR2 is YYNGEE. V dropped 0 bases and J dropped 10 bases, with 17 bases sitting between them. The CDR3 spells CASSVATSLGNEQFF. The CDR3 nucleotides are TGTGCCAGCAGCGTAGCTACTAGCCTAGGTAACGAGCAGTTCTTC.